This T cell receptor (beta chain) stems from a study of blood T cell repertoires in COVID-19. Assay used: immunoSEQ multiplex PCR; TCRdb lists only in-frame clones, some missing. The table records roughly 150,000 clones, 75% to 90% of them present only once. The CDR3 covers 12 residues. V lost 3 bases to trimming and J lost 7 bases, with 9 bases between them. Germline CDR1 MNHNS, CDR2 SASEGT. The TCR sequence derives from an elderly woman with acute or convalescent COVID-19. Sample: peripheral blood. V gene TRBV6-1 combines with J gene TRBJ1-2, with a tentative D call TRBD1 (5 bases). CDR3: CASSDLTVGYTF. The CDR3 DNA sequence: TGTGCCAGCAGTGACCTGACAGTTGGCTACACCTTC.